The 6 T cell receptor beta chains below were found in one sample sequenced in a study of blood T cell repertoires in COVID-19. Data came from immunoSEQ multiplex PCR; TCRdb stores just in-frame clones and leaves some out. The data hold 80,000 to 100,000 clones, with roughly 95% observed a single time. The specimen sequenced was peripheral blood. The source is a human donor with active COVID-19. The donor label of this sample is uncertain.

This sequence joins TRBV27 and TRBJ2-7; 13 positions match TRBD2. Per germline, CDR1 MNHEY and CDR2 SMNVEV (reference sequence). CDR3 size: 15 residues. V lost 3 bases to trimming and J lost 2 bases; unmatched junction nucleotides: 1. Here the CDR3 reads CASSFGTSGTYEQYF. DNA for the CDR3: TGTGCCAGCAGTTTCGGGACTAGCGGGACCTACGAGCAGTACTTC.

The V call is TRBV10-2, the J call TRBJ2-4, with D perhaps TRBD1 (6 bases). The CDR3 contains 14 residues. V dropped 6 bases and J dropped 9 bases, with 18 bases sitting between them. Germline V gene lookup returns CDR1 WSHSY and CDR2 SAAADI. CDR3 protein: CASSIGTPSSIQYF. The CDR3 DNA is TGCGCCAGCAGCATCGGGACACCCTCCAGCATTCAGTACTTC.

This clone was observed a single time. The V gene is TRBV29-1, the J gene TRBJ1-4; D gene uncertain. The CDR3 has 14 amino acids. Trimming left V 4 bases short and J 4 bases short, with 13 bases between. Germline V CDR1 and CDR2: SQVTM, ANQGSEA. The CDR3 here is CSVAWAEINEKLFF. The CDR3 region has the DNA TGCAGCGTTGCCTGGGCAGAGATTAATGAAAAACTGTTTTTT. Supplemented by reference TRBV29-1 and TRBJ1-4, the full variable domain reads SAVISQKPSRDICQRGTSLTIQCQVDSQVTMMFWYRQQPGQSLTLIATANQGSEATYESGFVIDKFPISRPNLTFSTLTVSNMSPEDSSIYLCSVAWAEINEKLFFGSGTQLSVL.

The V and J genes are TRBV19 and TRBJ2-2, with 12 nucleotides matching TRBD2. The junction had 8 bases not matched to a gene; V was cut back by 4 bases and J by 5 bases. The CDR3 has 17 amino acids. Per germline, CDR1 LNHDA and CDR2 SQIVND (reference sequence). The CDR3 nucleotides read TGTGCCAGTAGTACGCTAGCGGGGGGGCAAAGAACCGGGGAGCTGTTTTTT. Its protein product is CASSTLAGGQRTGELFF.

CDR3 sequence reads: CASSRGQGGNTIYF. As DNA, the CDR3 is TGTGCCAGCAGTAGGGGACAGGGGGGGAACACCATATATTTT. This chain uses TRBV6-5 with TRBJ1-3; TRBD1 matches at 11 bases. J was trimmed by 7 bases and V by 5 bases; bases with no gene match: 4. This CDR3 region has 14 residues. Germline V CDR1 and CDR2: MNHEY, SVGAGI.

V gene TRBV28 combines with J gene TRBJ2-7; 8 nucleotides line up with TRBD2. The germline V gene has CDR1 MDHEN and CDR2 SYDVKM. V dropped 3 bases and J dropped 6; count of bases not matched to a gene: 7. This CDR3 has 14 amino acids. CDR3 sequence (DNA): TGTGCCAGCAGTTTCAGCGGGGGTCGGGGCGAGCAGTACTTC. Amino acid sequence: CASSFSGGRGEQYF.